The 3 T cell receptor beta chains below all came from one sample that was sequenced in a study of shared clonotypes between healthy human individuals (dated by TCRdb to between 2020 and 2021). Receptors were amplified or captured by the immunoSEQ multiplex PCR assay. In TCRdb, the immuneACCESS table is reduced to in-frame sequences with V and J assigned. These tables do not hold every clone; where another copy was compared, an unresolved V gene accounts for under half, and the others remain unexplained. The sample includes some 2.4 million clones, with 90% to 95% observed a single time. Roughly 0.36% of the sample is held by the ten biggest clonotypes. Input material: naive CD4+ T cells from PBMCs. The intended sense of this specimen's cell subset or site label: CD45RA+ positively selected. The receptors originated from a man younger than 30 in good health. Some clones in this sample may be carry-over from other donors' samples.

The CDR3 bases are TGTGCCAGCGGGAGGGCCAACAATGAGCAGTTCTTC. This codes for CASGRANNEQFF. The J gene is TRBJ2-1, the V gene TRBV27; TRBD2 aligns across 7 bases. V lost 8 bases to trimming and J lost 5 bases; unmatched junction nucleotides: 3. CDR1 and CDR2 from the germline V gene are MNHEY and SMNVEV (reference sequence). CDR3 length: 12 residues.

This sequence joins TRBV29-1 and TRBJ1-2; 9 bases agree with TRBD1. Germline CDR1 is SQVTM and CDR2 is ANQGSEA. This CDR3 comprises 13 residues. The V gene end was trimmed by 2 bases and the J gene end by 8 bases; junction bases not matched to a gene: 6. The CDR3 DNA is TGCAGCGTTGAATGGACAGGGGCAGGCGGCTACACCTTC. Protein sequence: CSVEWTGAGGYTF.

The rearrangement joins TRBV28 to TRBJ2-1; a possible D gene is TRBD2 (6 bases). The CDR3 totals 17 residues. Per germline, CDR1 MDHEN and CDR2 SYDVKM. V was clipped by 7 bases and J by 4 bases, with 23 bases between them. The CDR3 coding sequence is TGTGCCAGCACCTATCGGACCCGGTGGGGGGAGTACAATGAGCAGTTCTTC. It specifies CASTYRTRWGEYNEQFF.